The 31 T cell receptor beta chains given below trace back to one sample, sequenced in a study of blood T cells in healthy people across ages. Using a J-beta primer mix together with a sample-barcoded 5' primer, a second PCR was run for about 7 to 12 cycles. TCRdb recomputed calls from the 5' RACE reads with MiXCR, one row per CDR3 protein. The table shows 870,000 or so distinct CDR3 sequences, with less than 35% occurring only once. Sequenced: blood. These receptors all stem from a woman aged 80 or older in good health.

This clonotype was seen a few times. The chain links TRBV7-9 to TRBJ2-1; TRBD1 matches 7 bases. Germline values: CDR1 SEHNR, CDR2 FQNEAQ (reference sequence). The CDR3 length is 18 residues. The junction had 18 bases not matched to a gene; V was cut back by 4 bases and J by 6 bases. The CDR3: CASSSGLLTGTVVNEQFF. DNA for the CDR3: TGTGCCAGCAGCTCCGGATTGTTGACCGGGACAGTGGTCAATGAGCAGTTCTTC.

This clonotype was seen repeatedly, ten times or more. DNA for the CDR3: TGTGCCAGCAGTTACTTGGGGGGTAAATACAATGAGCAGTTCTTC. It yields the protein CASSYLGGKYNEQFF. V usage is TRBV6-2 or TRBV6-3 and J usage is TRBJ2-1, with a tentative D call TRBD2 (6 bases). Germline V gene data show CDR1 as MNHEY and CDR2 as SVGEGT. The V and J ends lost 1 base and 4 bases respectively, with 11 bases between them. The CDR3 runs 15 residues.

This clonotype was detected ten times or more. The chain has TRBV27 and TRBJ2-7; D gene ambiguous. Germline CDR1 MNHEY, CDR2 SMNVEV (reference sequence). There are 13 residues in the CDR3. V lost 3 bases to trimming and J lost 4 bases, with 10 bases between them. The CDR3 DNA reads as TGTGCCAGCAGTTTTAACGCTGTTTACGAGCAGTACTTC. It encodes CASSFNAVYEQYF.

This clonotype was seen repeatedly, ten times or more. The chain carries TRBV29-1 and TRBJ1-2; TRBD1 is a possible D gene (6 bases). The germline V gene has CDR1 SQVTM and CDR2 ANQGSEA. The V gene lost 5 bases and the J gene lost 0 bases, with 10 bases spanning the gap. The CDR3 is 13 residues long. CDR3 protein: CSVTTGPNYGYTF. DNA of the CDR3: TGCAGCGTTACGACAGGACCTAACTATGGCTACACCTTC. Variable domain in full (rest from reference TRBV29-1 and TRBJ1-2): SAVISQKPSRDICQRGTSLTIQCQVDSQVTMMFWYRQQPGQSLTLIATANQGSEATYESGFVIDKFPISRPNLTFSTLTVSNMSPEDSSIYLCSVTTGPNYGYTFGSGTRLTVV.

This clonotype was recorded many times. The V call is TRBV4-2, the J call TRBJ2-3; D is possibly TRBD1 (5 bases). CDR3 size: 14 residues. Germline V gene lookup returns CDR1 LGHNA and CDR2 YNFKEQ. V dropped 3 bases and J dropped 4 bases, with 11 bases sitting between them. The CDR3 nucleotides read TGTGCCAGCAGCCAGACAGCGCCCGCAGATACGCAGTATTTT. It yields the protein CASSQTAPADTQYF.

About this clonotype: Possible read error: a much larger clone is one base away. V usage is TRBV20-1 and J usage is TRBJ2-1; 12 bases agree with TRBD2. This CDR3 is built from 14 residues. Germline V gene sequence: CDR1 DFQATT, CDR2 SNEGSKA (reference sequence). CDR3: CSVRGLAGGNEQFF. The CDR3 DNA is TGCAGTGTTAGAGGGCTAGCGGGGGGGAATGAGCAGTTCTTC.

About this clonotype itself: One end of the junction varies from germline; a read error may be responsible. The chain's CDR3 is CASSLAGGGGGYEQYF. CDR3 nucleotides: TGTGCCAGCAGTCTAGCCGGGGGGGGCGGAGGCTACGAGCAGTACTTC. V usage is TRBV12-3 or TRBV12-4 and J usage is TRBJ2-5; 8 bases are shared with TRBD2. The DNA end is a closer match to TRBJ2-7, so the J assignment may be wrong. The CDR3 has 16 residues.

Many counts were recorded for this clonotype. The chain carries TRBV11-2 and TRBJ2-3; D is uncertain. CDR1 is SGHAT, CDR2 FQNNGV, per germline. The CDR3 sequence is 13 residues long. Trimming took 4 bases from V and 4 from J, leaving 9 bases between them. CDR3 region: CASSSSLPDTQYF. The CDR3 coding sequence is TGTGCCAGCAGCTCGTCTCTCCCAGATACGCAGTATTTT.

This clonotype was picked up a small number of times. The rearrangement uses TRBV21-1 and TRBJ1-6; TRBD1, the table's D call, was not compared with the DNA. TRBV21-1 is a listed pseudogene. CDR3 size: 17 residues. The CDR3 is CASSKAMRGQGNSPLHF. For the CDR3, the DNA is TGTGCCAGCAGCAAAGCGATGAGGGGACAGGGTAATTCACCCCTCCACTTT.

To note about this clonotype: A single base separates this from a much larger clone, so it may be a read error. The CDR3 protein is CSGGPGNEQYF. In DNA, the CDR3 is TGCAGCGGGGGACCCGGGAATGAGCAGTACTTC. The V gene is TRBV29-1, the J gene TRBJ2-5; D tentatively reads TRBD1 or TRBD2 (5 bases each). The germline V gene has CDR1 SQVTM and CDR2 ANQGSEA. This CDR3 spans 11 amino acids. V was shortened by 7 bases and J by 11 bases, with 17 bases between the two germline ends.

A remark on this clonotype: One junction end disagrees with the germline gene, perhaps due to a read error. This rearrangement joins TRBV2 to TRBJ2-5; 10 bases line up with TRBD2. CDR1 is SNHLY, CDR2 FYNNEI, per germline. CDR3 length: 16 amino acids. CDR3 in amino acids: CASSENPLAGVVTQDF. In nucleotides, the CDR3 is TGTGCCAGCAGTGAAAACCCCCTAGCGGGGGTGGTGACCCAGGACTTC.

This sequence joins TRBV6-2 or TRBV6-3 and TRBJ1-1, with D unclear. Germline values: CDR1 MNHEY, CDR2 SVGEGT. The CDR3 consists of 16 residues. The V and J ends lost 2 bases and 0 bases respectively, with 13 bases between them. The DNA for the CDR3 is TGTGCCAGCAGTTACAGGGTAGGGCACCTGAACACTGAAGCTTTCTTT. Residues: CASSYRVGHLNTEAFF.

This clonotype was found many times. The chain recombines TRBV7-2 with TRBJ1-5; D gene ambiguous. The CDR3 totals 15 residues. Germline-derived CDR1 and CDR2 are SGHTA and FQGNSA. V lost 2 bases and J 5 bases, leaving 13 bases between the germline ends. The CDR3 here is CASSLSWTRDQPQHF. The CDR3 region has the DNA TGTGCCAGCAGCTTATCGTGGACCCGTGATCAGCCCCAGCATTTT. Variable domain in full (rest from reference TRBV7-2 and TRBJ1-5): GAGVSQSPSNKVTEKGKDVELRCDPISGHTALYWYRQSLGQGLEFLIYFQGNSAPDKSGLPSDRFSAERTGGSVSTLTIQRTQQEDSAVYLCASSLSWTRDQPQHFGDGTRLSIL.

This clonotype was seen a handful of times. The chain links TRBV11-3 to TRBJ1-1, with 11 nucleotides matching TRBD1. The CDR3 totals 15 residues. V trimming: 5 bases; J trimming: 6 bases; junction bases outside the gene matches: 8. From germline, CDR1 is SGHNT and CDR2 YENEEA. CDR3 sequence (DNA): TGTGCCAGCAGCGGACGGACAGGGGGCTACGCTGAAGCTTTCTTT. Translation gives CASSGRTGGYAEAFF.

This clonotype has at least ten counts. The chain carries TRBV7-2 and TRBJ1-4; D is unclear. This CDR3 region has 13 residues. The V and J ends lost 1 base and 8 bases respectively, with 8 bases between them. Per germline, CDR1 SGHTA and CDR2 FQGNSA. This CDR3 is CASSLVGNEKLFF. CDR3 sequence (DNA): TGTGCCAGCAGCTTAGTGGGAAACGAAAAACTGTTTTTT.

This clonotype was observed at least ten times. V gene TRBV28 combines with J gene TRBJ2-7, with TRBD1 matching over 10 bases. Germline V lookup: CDR1 MDHEN, CDR2 SYDVKM. CDR3 size: 15 residues. V was pared by 4 bases and J by 6 bases, with 9 bases of the junction left unmatched. In nucleotides, the CDR3 is TGTGCCAGCAGTTCCTCGGGCGACAGGGGGCTCGAGCAGTACTTC. It translates to CASSSSGDRGLEQYF.

This clonotype has at least ten counts. The gene calls are TRBV12-3 or TRBV12-4 and TRBJ2-2, with D hard to call. V gave up 2 bases and J gave up 1 base, with 8 bases separating them. The CDR3 is 15 residues long. DNA of the CDR3: TGTGCCAGCAGTTTAAGGACCGTGAACACCGGGGAGCTGTTTTTT. It translates to CASSLRTVNTGELFF.

On this clonotype: A much larger clone sits a single nucleotide away, making a read error possible. The chain couples TRBV6-2 or TRBV6-3 to TRBJ2-7; D tentatively reads TRBD1 or TRBD2 (5 bases each). This CDR3 comprises 11 residues. Trimming stripped 7 bases from V and 7 bases from J, with 11 bases between. From germline, CDR1 is MNHEY and CDR2 SVGEGT. The CDR3 loop reads CASNSWGEQYF. CDR3 DNA sequence: TGTGCCAGCAATAGTTGGGGGGAGCAGTACTTC.

V usage is TRBV11-2 and J usage is TRBJ2-1; 11 bases match TRBD2. The CDR3 totals 16 residues. With 3 bases clipped from V and 11 bases from J, the junction kept 12 bases outside the gene matches. In germline, CDR1 is SGHAT, CDR2 FQNNGV. Here the CDR3 reads CASSLETSGAYSKQFF. The CDR3 coding sequence is TGTGCCAGCAGCTTGGAGACTAGCGGGGCCTACAGTAAGCAGTTCTTC.

In nucleotides, the CDR3 is TGTGCCAGCAATCAGGTCGAAGGGGAGACCCAGTACTTC. Protein product: CASNQVEGETQYF. This rearrangement joins TRBV6-5 to TRBJ2-5, with D uncertain. Germline lookup yields CDR1 MNHEY and CDR2 SVGAGI. Trimming took 7 bases from V and 5 from J, leaving 14 bases between them. This CDR3 region has 13 residues.

This clonotype was found many times. This chain joins TRBV7-2 and TRBJ2-1; no clear D. Trimming pared 2 bases from V and 10 bases from J, leaving 9 bases between. This CDR3 spans 12 amino acids. Germline CDR1 is SGHTA and CDR2 is FQGNSA. CDR3 loop: CASSLSDREQFF. The CDR3 DNA reads as TGTGCCAGCAGCTTAAGCGACCGGGAGCAGTTCTTC.

Concerning this clonotype itself: Compared with germline, one end of the junction differs, possibly owing to a read error. V and J are TRBV2 and TRBJ1-2, with D possibly matching TRBD1 (5 bases). The CDR3 spans 14 residues. Germline loops: CDR1 SNHLY, CDR2 FYNNEI. CDR3 protein: CASRAGPNTGGCTF. In DNA, the CDR3 is TGTGCCAGCAGAGCGGGACCGAATACGGGTGGCTGCACCTTC. Looking up the rest from reference TRBV2 and TRBJ1-2 gives the full variable domain: EPEVTQTPSHQVTQMGQEVILRCVPISNHLYFYWYRQILGQKVEFLVSFYNNEISEKSEIFDDQFSVERPDGSNFTLKIRSTKLEDSAMYFCASRAGPNTGGCTFGSGTRLTVV.

The V call is TRBV29-1, the J call TRBJ1-5; 10 bases match TRBD1. Germline V gene lookup returns CDR1 SQVTM and CDR2 ANQGSEA. J gave up 6 bases and V 7 bases, and 6 bases lay outside the gene matches. The CDR3 contains 13 residues. CDR3 DNA: TGCAGCGCGGGACAGGGGTTTAGTCAGCCCCAGCATTTT. Its translation is CSAGQGFSQPQHF.

A few counts support this clonotype. The chain carries TRBV27 and TRBJ2-2; D is possibly TRBD2 (5 bases). Germline loops: CDR1 MNHEY, CDR2 SMNVEV (reference sequence). Trimming pared 3 bases from V and 4 bases from J, leaving 12 bases between. The CDR3 runs to 15 residues. The chain's CDR3 is CASSFNDAGTGELFF. CDR3 DNA sequence: TGTGCCAGCAGTTTTAACGATGCGGGCACCGGGGAGCTGTTTTTT.

This clonotype has ten or more counts. J is TRBJ2-1 and V is TRBV7-9, with 14 bases lining up with TRBD2. V trimming: 5 bases; J trimming: 8 bases; junction bases outside the gene matches: 11. Germline assignment: CDR1 SEHNR and CDR2 FQNEAQ (reference sequence). This CDR3 is built from 17 residues. The CDR3 nucleotides read TGTGCCAGCAGCCCTCGGACTAGCGGGGGGCGGTTAGATGAGCAGTTCTTC. Amino acid sequence: CASSPRTSGGRLDEQFF.

The V gene is TRBV20-1, the J gene TRBJ2-3; 11 bases fit TRBD2. The germline V gene encodes CDR1 DFQATT and CDR2 SNEGSKA (reference sequence). This CDR3 region has 19 residues. J was trimmed by 2 bases and V by 1 base; bases with no gene match: 14. DNA of the CDR3: TGCAGTGCTAGAGGGGAGGCTAGCGGGGGGATCTATATCACAGATACGCAGTATTTT. It yields the protein CSARGEASGGIYITDTQYF.

Concerning this clonotype itself: A single base separates this from a much larger clone, so it may be a read error. The chain couples TRBV12-3 or TRBV12-4 to TRBJ1-6; 7 bases match TRBD1. There are 14 residues in the CDR3. In DNA form, the CDR3 reads TGTGTCAGCAGTTTGGAGGCAGGGGGTTCACCCCTCCACTTT. The encoded protein is CVSSLEAGGSPLHF.

In its sample, this clonotype was seen many times. V is TRBV7-2 and J is TRBJ2-7; no firm D call. The V gene's germline CDR1 is SGHTA and CDR2 FQGNSA. The V end was cut by 0 bases, the J end by 0 bases, with 18 bases between. This CDR3 is built from 18 residues. The CDR3 reads CASSLAFGGSGSSYEQYF. In nucleotides, the CDR3 is TGTGCCAGCAGCTTAGCCTTTGGTGGCTCAGGCAGCTCCTACGAGCAGTACTTC.

The chain has TRBV6-6 and TRBJ1-4, with 7 bases matching TRBD1. This CDR3 region has 14 residues. From germline, CDR1 is MNHNY and CDR2 SVGAGI (reference sequence). V dropped 7 bases and J dropped 3; count of bases not matched to a gene: 5. The CDR3 DNA reads as TGTGCCAGCAACAACGACAGGGCTAATGAAAAACTGTTTTTT. Its protein is CASNNDRANEKLFF.

This clonotype was seen ten or more times. V is TRBV6-6 and J is TRBJ1-5; D might be TRBD1 (6 bases). CDR3 size: 16 residues. Germline CDR1 reads MNHNY; CDR2 reads SVGAGI (reference sequence). The ends were cut back, 6 bases at V and 4 bases at J, with 19 bases in the middle. The CDR3 sequence: CASRPSNRVGNQPQHF. The CDR3 DNA is TGTGCCAGCAGACCTTCCAACAGGGTAGGAAATCAGCCCCAGCATTTT.

The J gene is TRBJ2-3, the V gene TRBV7-6; 14 bases are shared with TRBD2. Germline lookup yields CDR1 SGHVS and CDR2 FNYEAQ. The CDR3 has 16 residues. The J segment lost 8 bases and the V segment lost 5 bases, leaving 9 bases of the junction unmatched. DNA of the CDR3: TGTGCCAGCAGCCGTATGACTAGCGGGGGGGCAGGTACGCAGTATTTT. Translating it yields CASSRMTSGGAGTQYF.